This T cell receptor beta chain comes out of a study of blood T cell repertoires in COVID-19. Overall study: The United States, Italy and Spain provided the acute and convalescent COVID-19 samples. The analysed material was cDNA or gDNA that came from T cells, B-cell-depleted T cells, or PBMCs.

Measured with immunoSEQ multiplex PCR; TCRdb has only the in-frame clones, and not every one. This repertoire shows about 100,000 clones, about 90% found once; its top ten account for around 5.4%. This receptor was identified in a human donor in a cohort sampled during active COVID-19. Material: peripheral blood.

CDR3 sequence (DNA): TGCGCCAGCAGCTTAGGAGGTTCTGGAAACACCATATATTTT. This translates into CASSLGGSGNTIYF. The chain carries TRBV5-1 and TRBJ1-3, with D uncertain. The CDR3 is made up of 14 amino acids. Germline CDR1 and CDR2: SGHRS and YFSETQ. The germline V and J ends were trimmed by 2 bases and 1 base, with 7 bases remaining between them.